These 7 T cell receptor beta chains were all obtained from the same sample, sequenced in a study of cytomegalovirus exposure and HLA in healthy donors. With 60 Vbeta and 13 Jbeta primers, the PCR was carried out. Measured with immunoSEQ multiplex PCR; TCRdb has only the in-frame clones, and not every one. The sample has around 62,000 clones; around 78% are singletons. The sample taken for sequencing was PBMCs. These receptors all come from a man in his forties in good health and CMV-seronegative.

V gene TRBV11-2 combines with J gene TRBJ2-7, with 8 positions matching TRBD2. Germline-derived CDR1 and CDR2 are SGHAT and FQNNGV. V was clipped by 5 bases and J by 5 bases; unmatched bases: 17. This CDR3 spans 17 amino acids. CDR3 DNA: TGTGCCAGCAGCACGGGCCGGGGCGGGAGGTCATACGACGAGCAGTACTTC. Protein sequence: CASSTGRGGRSYDEQYF.

There are a few counts of this clone. The chain's CDR3 is CASSARVRGANVLTF. The DNA of the CDR3 is TGTGCCAGCAGTGCCAGGGTTCGTGGGGCCAACGTCCTGACTTTC. The chain links TRBV2 to TRBJ2-6; tentatively, D is TRBD1 (5 bases). Germline V CDR1 and CDR2: SNHLY, FYNNEI. V was clipped by 4 bases and J by 3 bases, with 10 bases between them. This CDR3 spans 15 amino acids.

The CDR3 spells CASSELAGSYNEQFF. Here the CDR3 DNA reads TGTGCCAGCAGCGAACTAGCGGGGTCCTACAATGAGCAGTTCTTC. This sequence joins TRBV7-7 and TRBJ2-1; 10 nucleotides agree with TRBD2. V dropped 5 bases and J dropped 1; count of bases not matched to a gene: 2. CDR3 size: 15 residues. Per germline, CDR1 SSHAT and CDR2 FNYEAQ (reference sequence).

The J gene is TRBJ2-1, the V gene TRBV5-1; 9 nucleotides align to TRBD2. Germline V gene data show CDR1 as SGHRS and CDR2 as YFSETQ. J was trimmed by 7 bases and V by 0 bases; bases with no gene match: 11. CDR3 length: 17 residues. As DNA, the CDR3 is TGCGCCAGCAGCTTGGTGGGGCTAGCGGGATTCTCGAATGAGCAGTTCTTC. Translating gives CASSLVGLAGFSNEQFF.

A single count supports this clone. The V call is TRBV28, the J call TRBJ1-6, with TRBD1 as a possible D gene (5 bases). The ends were cut back, 2 bases at V and 8 bases at J, with 10 bases in the middle. The CDR3 has 14 residues. Germline-derived CDR1 and CDR2 are MDHEN and SYDVKM. The CDR3 region is CASSLIGDYSPLHF. The DNA of the CDR3 is TGTGCCAGCAGTTTAATAGGGGACTATTCACCCCTCCACTTT.

The chain combines TRBV2 with TRBJ1-4; 7 bases map to TRBD1. The V gene end was trimmed by 4 bases and the J gene end by 4 bases; junction bases not matched to a gene: 9. Germline V lookup: CDR1 SNHLY, CDR2 FYNNEI. This CDR3 is 16 amino acids long. The CDR3 loop reads CASSAGQARGNEKLFF. For the CDR3, the DNA is TGTGCCAGCAGTGCAGGACAGGCCCGGGGTAATGAAAAACTGTTTTTT.

This clone was recorded a few times. J is TRBJ1-6 and V is TRBV18; 9 bases map to TRBD1. The V and J ends lost 3 bases and 6 bases, in that order; junction bases with no gene match: 0. The CDR3 is 14 residues long. Germline assignment: CDR1 KGHSH and CDR2 LQKENI. The CDR3 sequence is CASSPDRGNSPLHF. The CDR3 nucleotides are TGTGCCAGCTCACCGGACAGGGGTAATTCACCCCTCCACTTT.